This entry lists 27 T cell receptor beta chains sequenced from one sample in a study of T cells in Graves' hyperthyroidism and ophthalmopathy. From RNA transcripts, TCR beta CDR3 regions were amplified. HTBI primers were employed in a first-round RT-PCR of the TCR CDR3. A single record per CDR3 protein comes from TCRdb applying MiXCR to the multiplex PCR reads. This table holds more than 500,000 distinct CDR3 sequences, around 15% found once. The sequencing input was blood. These receptor sequences come from a woman aged 25 to 39 with Graves' ophthalmopathy.

This clonotype was picked up many times. The J gene is TRBJ2-1, the V gene TRBV27; TRBD2 aligns across 14 bases. Trimming cost V 3 bases and J 6 bases; bases outside gene matches: 10. Germline CDR1 reads MNHEY; CDR2 reads SMNVEV (reference sequence). The CDR3 totals 18 residues. This CDR3 reads CASSFIGTSGSLGNEQFF. The CDR3 DNA reads as TGTGCCAGCAGTTTTATTGGGACTAGCGGGAGCTTGGGCAATGAGCAGTTCTTC.

The chain is built from TRBV10-3 and TRBJ1-1; weak D call: TRBD1 (6 bases). Germline V gene sequence: CDR1 ENHRY, CDR2 SYGVKD. The CDR3 loop spans 14 amino acids. Trimming removed 6 bases from V and 6 bases from J, with 17 bases in between. The CDR3 loop is CAIRHTGSGAEAFF. For the CDR3, the DNA is TGTGCCATCAGACACACAGGGTCGGGCGCTGAAGCTTTCTTT.

This clonotype was observed many times. A junction end diverges from the germline sequence, so it may reflect a read error. This sequence joins TRBV5-1 and TRBJ1-5; D perhaps matches TRBD1 (6 bases). CDR3 length: 15 residues. Germline V lookup: CDR1 SGHRS, CDR2 YFSETQ. CDR3 bases: TGTGCCAGCAGTTTAGGGGGGGGGAGCAATCAGCCCCAGCATTTT. Protein sequence: CASSLGGGSNQPQHF.

This clonotype was counted many times. V and J are TRBV20-1 and TRBJ2-3; the match to TRBD1 covers 8 bases. CDR1 is DFQATT and CDR2 is SNEGSKA in the germline V gene (reference sequence). The CDR3 length is 14 residues. V gave up 5 bases and J gave up 1 base; unmatched junction bases: 5. Here the CDR3 reads CSAPDRDGTDTQYF. In DNA form, the CDR3 reads TGCAGTGCTCCGGACAGGGATGGCACAGATACGCAGTATTTT.

In this sample, this clonotype turned up a few times. The gene calls are TRBV20-1 and TRBJ1-5; D is ambiguous. The CDR3 sequence is 13 residues long. Trimming shortened V by 4 bases and J by 6 bases, and 13 bases separated the two germline ends. Germline V CDR1 and CDR2: DFQATT, SNEGSKA (reference sequence). CDR3 nucleotides: TGCAGTGCTATGGGTGGGGAGGGTCAGCCCCAGCATTTT. Translation: CSAMGGEGQPQHF.

The chain has TRBV19 and TRBJ2-7; D might be TRBD2 (6 bases). Trimming stripped 3 bases from V and 2 bases from J, with 11 bases between. Germline lookup yields CDR1 LNHDA and CDR2 SQIVND (reference sequence). The CDR3 is 14 residues long. The CDR3, as DNA: TGTGCCAGTAGTATGAAGGGAGGACCCTACGAGCAGTACTTC. Translated: CASSMKGGPYEQYF. Looking up the rest from reference TRBV19 and TRBJ2-7 gives the full variable domain: DGGITQSPKYLFRKEGQNVTLSCEQNLNHDAMYWYRQDPGQGLRLIYYSQIVNDFQKGDIAEGYSVSREKKESFPLTVTSAQKNPTAFYLCASSMKGGPYEQYFGPGTRLTVT.

This clonotype was counted many times. This rearrangement joins TRBV20-1 to TRBJ2-1; TRBD1 aligns across 9 bases. CDR3 length: 15 residues. Germline V gene data show CDR1 as DFQATT and CDR2 as SNEGSKA (reference sequence). With V trimmed by 3 bases and J by 7 bases, 10 bases remained unmatched. This CDR3 is CSASRSGTGRNEQFF. The CDR3 DNA sequence: TGCAGTGCTAGCCGTTCCGGGACAGGGAGAAATGAGCAGTTCTTC.

Many counts were recorded for this clonotype. The V call is TRBV28, the J call TRBJ1-1; no firm D call. This CDR3 is 14 amino acids long. The V and J ends lost 5 bases and 0 bases respectively, with 10 bases between them. Germline assignment: CDR1 MDHEN and CDR2 SYDVKM. The CDR3: CASSRRRLNTEAFF. The CDR3 bases are TGTGCCAGCAGTCGACGGAGGCTGAACACTGAAGCTTTCTTT.

This clonotype was observed at least ten times. The genes are TRBV7-3 and TRBJ2-3; weak D call: TRBD2 (5 bases). Germline V gene data show CDR1 as SGHTA and CDR2 as FQGTGA. V shed 6 bases and J shed 2 bases, with 21 bases lying between them. The CDR3 extends over 17 amino acids. The CDR3 protein is CASRNRLDFLYTDTQYF. As DNA, the CDR3 is TGTGCCAGCAGGAACCGCTTGGACTTTCTATACACAGATACGCAGTATTTT.

The genes are TRBV20-1 and TRBJ2-1; TRBD2 agrees at 10 bases. The CDR3 consists of 16 residues. The J segment lost 5 bases and the V segment lost 6 bases, leaving 13 bases of the junction unmatched. Germline assignment: CDR1 DFQATT and CDR2 SNEGSKA (reference sequence). CDR3 coding DNA: TGCAGTGCCGAGGATCCGGGACTAGCGACGAACAATGAGCAGTTCTTC. Translation gives CSAEDPGLATNNEQFF.

This clonotype was seen many times. The chain combines TRBV6-1 with TRBJ1-6, with D possibly TRBD1 on 5 matching bases. The CDR3 sequence is 13 residues long. The V end was cut by 7 bases, the J end by 10 bases, with 14 bases between. Germline V gene sequence: CDR1 MNHNS, CDR2 SASEGT. The CDR3 is CASTMRGESPLHF. DNA for the CDR3: TGTGCCAGCACGATGAGGGGAGAGTCACCCCTCCACTTT.

Comments on this clonotype: A read error is possible here, since a much larger clone lies one base away. The limits of the CDR3 on the DNA are not certain, so only TCRdb's listed CDR3 is given. The chain uses TRBV7-2 and TRBJ2-5; TRBD2, the table's D call, was not compared with the DNA. The germline CDR1 and CDR2 sequences are SGHTA and FQGNSA. Both ends counted, the CDR3 spans 16 residues. CDR3 loop: CASSLMVAGGAETQCF.

The genes are TRBV30 and TRBJ2-1; possible D gene TRBD2, 6 bases. V dropped 7 bases and J dropped 0 bases, with 28 bases sitting between them. The germline V gene encodes CDR1 GTSNPN and CDR2 SVGIG (reference sequence). This CDR3 region has 19 residues. This CDR3 is CAYTTTRTTTLISYNEQFF. Written as DNA, the CDR3 is TGTGCCTACACCACCACCCGGACTACCACCCTGATCTCCTACAATGAGCAGTTCTTC.

This clonotype has at least ten counts. CDR3 bases: TGTGCCAGCAGCTCGGACAGGGATGGCAATCAGCCCCAGCATTTT. It encodes CASSSDRDGNQPQHF. The chain couples TRBV6-1 to TRBJ1-5; 8 nucleotides align to TRBD1. The CDR3 contains 15 residues. Germline CDR1 and CDR2: MNHNS and SASEGT. The junction had 6 bases not matched to a gene; V was cut back by 6 bases and J by 2 bases.

This clonotype has more than one count but fewer than ten. The chain combines TRBV5-6 with TRBJ1-2; D remains ambiguous. The germline V gene has CDR1 SGHDT and CDR2 YYEEEE. Trimming removed 6 bases at V and 2 bases at J, with 11 bases between. The CDR3 covers 13 residues. The CDR3, as DNA: TGTGCCAGCAAGAGGACGGGGAACTATGGCTACACCTTC. Translating gives CASKRTGNYGYTF.

This clonotype appeared once. The CDR3 spells CSAETSGTVAPPDTQYF. The CDR3 DNA is TGCAGTGCCGAGACTAGCGGGACCGTAGCCCCCCCAGATACGCAGTATTTT. This chain uses TRBV20-1 with TRBJ2-3, with 11 bases that match TRBD2. V lost 6 bases, J lost 4 bases, and 15 bases stayed unmatched. The CDR3 is made up of 17 amino acids. Per the germline V gene, CDR1 is DFQATT and CDR2 is SNEGSKA (reference sequence).

In this sample, this clonotype turned up many times. The chain recombines TRBV27 with TRBJ2-7, with 7 bases identical to TRBD2. The germline V gene has CDR1 MNHEY and CDR2 SMNVEV (reference sequence). V trimming: 1 base; J trimming: 3 bases; junction bases outside the gene matches: 6. The CDR3 has 15 amino acids. The CDR3 loop reads CASSLYAGDFYEQYF. The CDR3 DNA reads TGTGCCAGCAGTTTATACGCGGGGGACTTCTACGAGCAGTACTTC.

This clonotype occurred a few times. The rearrangement uses TRBV4-3 and TRBJ1-4; TRBD1 matches 8 bases. This CDR3 has 17 amino acids. CDR1 is LGHNA and CDR2 is YSLEER in the germline V gene. The junction had 15 bases not matched to a gene; V was cut back by 0 bases and J by 12 bases. CDR3 in DNA: TGCGCCAGCAGCCAAGATCATCAGGGGACAGGAGGTGGGGAACTGTTTTTT. Translating gives CASSQDHQGTGGGELFF.

V usage is TRBV5-1 and J usage is TRBJ2-3; D gene unclear. This CDR3 region has 14 residues. The V and J ends lost 3 bases and 3 bases respectively, with 11 bases between them. Germline V gene data show CDR1 as SGHRS and CDR2 as YFSETQ. The CDR3 nucleotides are TGCGCCAGCAGCTCCGGGTGGGGTACAGATACGCAGTATTTT. Its translation is CASSSGWGTDTQYF.

At least ten counts were recorded for this clonotype. The chain combines TRBV3-1 with TRBJ2-1, with TRBD1 matching 7 bases. This CDR3 spans 16 amino acids. CDR1 and CDR2 (germline): LGHDT, YNNKEL (reference sequence). The ends lost 4 bases at V and 5 bases at J; junction bases unmatched: 11. The CDR3: CASSPVNRGQNNEQFF. The CDR3 DNA follows: TGTGCCAGCAGCCCTGTTAACAGGGGACAAAACAATGAGCAGTTCTTC.

The sample holds a few counts of this clonotype. CDR3 DNA: TGTGCCAGCAGCTTAGCCCGGACAGGGGCCTACAATGAGCAGTTCTTC. It is translated as CASSLARTGAYNEQFF. The gene calls are TRBV7-2 and TRBJ2-1, with 9 bases lining up with TRBD1. Trimming at V came to 0 bases and at J to 2 bases, leaving 2 bases not matched to a gene. This CDR3 is built from 16 residues. CDR1 SGHTA and CDR2 FQGNSA come from the germline V gene.

There are many counts of this clonotype. The chain has TRBV12-3 or TRBV12-4 and TRBJ2-7, with D perhaps matching TRBD1 or TRBD2 (5 bases each). The CDR3 runs 13 residues. Between the trimmed V and J ends, which lost 6 bases and 3 bases, there was a span of 12 bases. The CDR3 DNA reads as TGTGCCAGCAGCAGAGGGGATCGCTACGAGCAGTACTTC. It is translated as CASSRGDRYEQYF.

This clonotype turned up a few times. V gene TRBV9 combines with J gene TRBJ2-7, with a tentative D call TRBD2 (6 bases). The CDR3 consists of 15 residues. V gave up 5 bases and J gave up 1 base, with 16 bases separating them. Germline values: CDR1 SGDLS, CDR2 YYNGEE. The CDR3 coding sequence is TGTGCCAGCAGGGCCCTAGGGACTGAGTCCTACGAGCAGTACTTC. Encoded protein: CASRALGTESYEQYF.

This clonotype was seen a few times. This chain joins TRBV28 and TRBJ2-7; D remains unclear. Trimming shortened V by 5 bases and J by 3 bases, and 20 bases separated the two germline ends. The germline V gene encodes CDR1 MDHEN and CDR2 SYDVKM. The CDR3 extends over 16 amino acids. The CDR3 region has the DNA TGTGCCAGCAGTCCGCTCCCCGCCGGCGTGGGCTACGAGCAGTACTTC. This encodes CASSPLPAGVGYEQYF.

This clonotype has more than one count but fewer than ten. This could be a read error, since a much larger clone is one nucleotide away. The gene calls are TRBV6-1 and TRBJ2-7; 13 bases match TRBD2. CDR3 length: 14 residues. V lost 6 bases and J lost 4; bases outside the gene matches: 3. The germline CDR1 and CDR2 sequences are MNHNS and SASEGT. The CDR3 bases are TGTGCCAGCAGGAGGACTAGCGGGAGTTACGAGCAGTACTTC. Translated: CASRRTSGSYEQYF.

The chain carries TRBV5-1 and TRBJ1-2; perhaps TRBD1 as D (5 bases). Germline CDR1 and CDR2: SGHRS and YFSETQ. The CDR3 length is 12 residues. The ends were cut back, 4 bases at V and 6 bases at J, with 10 bases in the middle. CDR3 in amino acids: CASSPGRNGYTF. In nucleotides, the CDR3 is TGCGCCAGCAGCCCGGGGCGAAATGGCTACACCTTC.

Turning to this clonotype: A much larger clonotype is one base distant, so this may be a read error. The chain is built from TRBV28 and TRBJ2-1; TRBD2 matches at 10 bases. The CDR3 runs to 16 residues. Germline CDR1 is MDHEN and CDR2 is SYDVKM. Trimming at V came to 6 bases and at J to 6 bases, leaving 11 bases not matched to a gene. The CDR3 sequence is CASRIIAGGRANEQFF. CDR3 bases: TGTGCCAGCAGAATTATAGCGGGAGGTCGCGCCAATGAGCAGTTCTTC.